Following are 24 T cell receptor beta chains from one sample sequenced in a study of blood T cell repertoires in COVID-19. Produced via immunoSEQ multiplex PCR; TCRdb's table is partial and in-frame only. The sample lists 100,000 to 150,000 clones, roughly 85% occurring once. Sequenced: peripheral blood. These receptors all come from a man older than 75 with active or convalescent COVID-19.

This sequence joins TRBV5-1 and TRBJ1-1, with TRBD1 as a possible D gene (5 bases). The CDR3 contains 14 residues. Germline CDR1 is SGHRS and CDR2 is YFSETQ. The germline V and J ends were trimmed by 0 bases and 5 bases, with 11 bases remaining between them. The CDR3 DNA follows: TGCGCCAGCAGCTTGGCACGGGGGAGTACTGAAGCTTTCTTT. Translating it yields CASSLARGSTEAFF.

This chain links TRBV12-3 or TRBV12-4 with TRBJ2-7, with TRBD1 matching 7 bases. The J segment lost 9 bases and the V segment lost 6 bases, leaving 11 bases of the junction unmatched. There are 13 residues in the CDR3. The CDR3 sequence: CASRRDSQGRQYF. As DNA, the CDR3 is TGTGCCAGCAGAAGGGACAGCCAAGGACGGCAGTACTTC.

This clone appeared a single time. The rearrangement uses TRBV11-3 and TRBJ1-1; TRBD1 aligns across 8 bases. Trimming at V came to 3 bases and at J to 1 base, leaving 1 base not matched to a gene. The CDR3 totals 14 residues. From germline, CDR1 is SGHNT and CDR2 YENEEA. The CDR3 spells CASSFTGGNTEAFF. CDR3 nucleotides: TGTGCCAGCAGCTTTACAGGGGGGAACACTGAAGCTTTCTTT.

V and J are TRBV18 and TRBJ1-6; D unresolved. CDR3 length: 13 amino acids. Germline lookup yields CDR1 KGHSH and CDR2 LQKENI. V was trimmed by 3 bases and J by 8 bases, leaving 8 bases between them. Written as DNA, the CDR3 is TGTGCCAGCTCACCGGGCCAGGATTCACCCCTCCACTTT. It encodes CASSPGQDSPLHF.

This chain's CDR3 is CASSPGTSGLEQFF. CDR3 nucleotide sequence: TGTGCCAGCAGTCCCGGGACTAGCGGACTTGAGCAGTTCTTC. The rearrangement links TRBV7-3 to TRBJ2-1; 11 bases map to TRBD2. This CDR3 is 14 amino acids long. The ends lost 6 bases at V and 9 bases at J; junction bases unmatched: 7. The germline V gene has CDR1 SGHTA and CDR2 FQGTGA.

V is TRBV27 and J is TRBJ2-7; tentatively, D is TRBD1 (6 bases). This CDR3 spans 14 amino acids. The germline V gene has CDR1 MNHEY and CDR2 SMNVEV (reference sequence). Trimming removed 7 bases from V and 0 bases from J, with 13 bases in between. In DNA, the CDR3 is TGTGCCAGCACATCGCCGGGACACTCCTACGAGCAGTACTTC. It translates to CASTSPGHSYEQYF.

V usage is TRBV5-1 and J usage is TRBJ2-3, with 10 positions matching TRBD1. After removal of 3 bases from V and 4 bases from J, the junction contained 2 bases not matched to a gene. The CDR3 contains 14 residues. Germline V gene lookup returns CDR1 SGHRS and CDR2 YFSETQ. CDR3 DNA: TGCGCCAGCAGCTGGACAGGGGGATCAGATACGCAGTATTTT. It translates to CASSWTGGSDTQYF. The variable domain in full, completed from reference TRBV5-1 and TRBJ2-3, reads KAGVTQTPRYLIKTRGQQVTLSCSPISGHRSVSWYQQTPGQGLQFLFEYFSETQRNKGNFPGRFSGRQFSNSRSEMNVSTLELGDSALYLCASSWTGGSDTQYFGPGTRLTVL.

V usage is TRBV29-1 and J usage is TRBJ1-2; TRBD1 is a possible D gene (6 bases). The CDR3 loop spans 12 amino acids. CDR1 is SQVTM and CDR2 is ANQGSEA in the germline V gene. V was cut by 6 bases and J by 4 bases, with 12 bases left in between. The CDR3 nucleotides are TGCAGCGTAGAGACAGGAATCTATGGCTACACCTTC. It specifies CSVETGIYGYTF. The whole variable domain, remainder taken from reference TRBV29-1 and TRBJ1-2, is SAVISQKPSRDICQRGTSLTIQCQVDSQVTMMFWYRQQPGQSLTLIATANQGSEATYESGFVIDKFPISRPNLTFSTLTVSNMSPEDSSIYLCSVETGIYGYTFGSGTRLTVV.

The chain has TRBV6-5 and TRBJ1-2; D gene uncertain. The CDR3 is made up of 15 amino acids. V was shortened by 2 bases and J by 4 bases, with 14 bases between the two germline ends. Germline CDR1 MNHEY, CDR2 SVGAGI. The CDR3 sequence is CASSYREGSGYGYTF. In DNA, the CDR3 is TGTGCCAGCAGTTACCGGGAGGGCTCTGGCTATGGCTACACCTTC.

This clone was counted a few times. For the CDR3, the DNA is TGTGCCAGCAGCTTGGTGGTAGCGGGAGCAACTATCGCCAATGAGCAGTTCTTC. This sequence encodes CASSLVVAGATIANEQFF. The rearrangement joins TRBV5-6 to TRBJ2-1; 9 nucleotides align to TRBD2. This CDR3 spans 18 amino acids. CDR1 SGHDT and CDR2 YYEEEE come from the germline V gene. V trimming: 0 bases; J trimming: 6 bases; junction bases outside the gene matches: 13.

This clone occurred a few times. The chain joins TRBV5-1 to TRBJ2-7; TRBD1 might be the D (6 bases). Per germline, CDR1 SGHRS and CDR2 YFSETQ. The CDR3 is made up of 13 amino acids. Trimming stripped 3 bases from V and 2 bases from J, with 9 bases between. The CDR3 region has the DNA TGCGCCAGCAGCTCCACAGGGACCTACGAGCAGTACTTC. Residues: CASSSTGTYEQYF.

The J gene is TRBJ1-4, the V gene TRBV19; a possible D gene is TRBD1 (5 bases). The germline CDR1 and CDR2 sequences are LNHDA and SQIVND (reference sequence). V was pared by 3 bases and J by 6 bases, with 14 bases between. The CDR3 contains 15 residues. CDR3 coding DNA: TGTGCCAGTAGTATGTCGACCCCAGGGTATGAAAAACTGTTTTTT. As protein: CASSMSTPGYEKLFF.

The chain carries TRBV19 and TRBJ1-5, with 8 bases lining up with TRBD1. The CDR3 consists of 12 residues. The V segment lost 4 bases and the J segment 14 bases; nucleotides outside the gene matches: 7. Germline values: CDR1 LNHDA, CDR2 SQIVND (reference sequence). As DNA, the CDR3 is TGTGCCAGTAGTACCCCCACAGGGGGTAAGCATTTT. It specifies CASSTPTGGKHF.

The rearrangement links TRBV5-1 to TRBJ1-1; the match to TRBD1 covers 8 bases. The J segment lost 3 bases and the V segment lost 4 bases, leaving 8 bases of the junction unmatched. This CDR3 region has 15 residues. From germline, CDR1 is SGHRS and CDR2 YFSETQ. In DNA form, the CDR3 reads TGCGCCAGCAGCCCTGAGCCACAGGGGGACACTGAAGCTTTCTTT. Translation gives CASSPEPQGDTEAFF.

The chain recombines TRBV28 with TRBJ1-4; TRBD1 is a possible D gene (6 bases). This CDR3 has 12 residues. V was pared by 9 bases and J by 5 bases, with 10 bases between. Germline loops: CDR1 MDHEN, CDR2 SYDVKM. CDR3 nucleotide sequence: TGTGCCAGTCAGGGACAAAATGAAAAACTGTTTTTT. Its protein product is CASQGQNEKLFF.

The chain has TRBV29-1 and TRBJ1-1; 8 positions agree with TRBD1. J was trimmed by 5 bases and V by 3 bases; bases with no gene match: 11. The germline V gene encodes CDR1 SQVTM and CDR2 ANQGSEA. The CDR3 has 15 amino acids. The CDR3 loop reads CSVEGVRGQWTEAFF. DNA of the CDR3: TGCAGCGTTGAGGGGGTCAGGGGGCAGTGGACTGAAGCTTTCTTT.

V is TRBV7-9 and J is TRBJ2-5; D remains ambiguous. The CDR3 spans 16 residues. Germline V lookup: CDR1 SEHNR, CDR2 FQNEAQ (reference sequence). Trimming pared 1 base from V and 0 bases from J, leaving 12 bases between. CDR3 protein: CASSLGEAKYQETQYF. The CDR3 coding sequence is TGTGCCAGCAGCTTAGGTGAAGCTAAATACCAAGAGACCCAGTACTTC. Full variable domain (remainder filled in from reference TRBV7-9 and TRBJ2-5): DTGVSQNPRHKITKRGQNVTFRCDPISEHNRLYWYRQTLGQGPEFLTYFQNEAQLEKSRLLSDRFSAERPKGSFSTLEIQRTEQGDSAMYLCASSLGEAKYQETQYFGPGTRLLVL.

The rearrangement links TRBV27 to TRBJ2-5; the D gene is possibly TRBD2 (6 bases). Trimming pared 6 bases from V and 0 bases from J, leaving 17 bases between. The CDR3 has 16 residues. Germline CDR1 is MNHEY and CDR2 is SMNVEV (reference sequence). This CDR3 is CASSYQRGTHQETQYF. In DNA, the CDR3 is TGTGCCAGCAGCTACCAACGGGGGACCCACCAAGAGACCCAGTACTTC.

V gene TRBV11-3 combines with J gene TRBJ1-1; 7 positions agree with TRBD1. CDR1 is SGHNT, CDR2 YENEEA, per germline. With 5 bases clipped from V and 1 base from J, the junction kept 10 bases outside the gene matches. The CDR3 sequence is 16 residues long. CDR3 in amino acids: CASSQAGQPANTEAFF. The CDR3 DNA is TGTGCCAGCAGCCAGGCGGGACAGCCGGCGAACACTGAAGCTTTCTTT.

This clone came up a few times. CDR3 amino acids: CASSDGGQGYGYTF. CDR3 sequence (DNA): TGTGCCAGCAGTGATGGGGGCCAGGGTTATGGCTACACCTTC. The chain employs TRBV6-4 and TRBJ1-2; weak D call: TRBD1 (6 bases). V was pared by 3 bases and J by 5 bases, with 13 bases between. Germline CDR1 MRHNA, CDR2 SNTAGT. The CDR3 is 14 residues long.

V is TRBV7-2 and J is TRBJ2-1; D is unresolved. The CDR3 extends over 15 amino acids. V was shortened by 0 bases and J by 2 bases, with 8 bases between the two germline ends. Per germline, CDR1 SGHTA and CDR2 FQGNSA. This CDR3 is CASSLAMGPYNEQFF. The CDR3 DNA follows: TGTGCCAGCAGCTTAGCAATGGGCCCCTACAATGAGCAGTTCTTC.

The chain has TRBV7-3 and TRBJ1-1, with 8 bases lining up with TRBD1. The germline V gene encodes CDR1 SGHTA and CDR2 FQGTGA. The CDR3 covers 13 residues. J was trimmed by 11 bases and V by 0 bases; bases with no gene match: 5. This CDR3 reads CASSLTVDRDAFF. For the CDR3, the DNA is TGTGCCAGCAGCTTAACGGTGGACAGGGACGCTTTCTTT. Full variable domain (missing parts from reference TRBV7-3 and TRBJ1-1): GAGVSQTPSNKVTEKGKYVELRCDPISGHTALYWYRQSLGQGPEFLIYFQGTGAADDSGLPNDRFFAVRPEGSVSTLKIQRTERGDSAVYLCASSLTVDRDAFFGQGTRLTVV.

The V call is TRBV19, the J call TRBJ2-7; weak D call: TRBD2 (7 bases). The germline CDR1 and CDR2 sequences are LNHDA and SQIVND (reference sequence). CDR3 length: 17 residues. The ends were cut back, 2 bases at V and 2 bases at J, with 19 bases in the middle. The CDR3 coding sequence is TGTGCCAGTAGTATAAGAGTCTCCGGCGGGGGCCCCTACGAGCAGTACTTC. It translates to CASSIRVSGGGPYEQYF.

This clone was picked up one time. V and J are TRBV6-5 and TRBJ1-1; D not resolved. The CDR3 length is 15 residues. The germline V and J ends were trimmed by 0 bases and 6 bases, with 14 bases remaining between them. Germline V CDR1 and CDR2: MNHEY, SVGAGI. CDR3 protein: CASSYSSMFGAEAFF. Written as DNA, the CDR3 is TGTGCCAGCAGTTACTCGTCAATGTTCGGGGCTGAAGCTTTCTTT.